This T cell receptor (beta chain) was observed in a study of a mutant IDH1 vaccine in newly diagnosed glioma. Time point here: baseline, week 1 (first vaccination visit). Treatment here: pre-vaccination baseline after standard-of-care therapy. Generated by immunoSEQ multiplex PCR, the TCRdb table keeps only in-frame clones and is missing some. The sample gives 80,000 to 100,000 clones, around 79% of which show up once; roughly 5.3% is in the top ten. The CDR3 has 14 amino acids. Specimen: PBMCs, collected from a glioma patient treated with radiotherapy, temozolomide or both. The receptor comes from a man aged 35 to 55 with glioma. Some clones in this sample may be carry-over from other donors' samples. J is TRBJ2-5 and V is TRBV21-1. TRBV21-1 is a pseudogene locus. CDR3 sequence: CASSKETEGETQYF. DNA of the CDR3: TGTGCCAGCAGCAAAGAGACGGAAGGCGAGACCCAGTACTTC.